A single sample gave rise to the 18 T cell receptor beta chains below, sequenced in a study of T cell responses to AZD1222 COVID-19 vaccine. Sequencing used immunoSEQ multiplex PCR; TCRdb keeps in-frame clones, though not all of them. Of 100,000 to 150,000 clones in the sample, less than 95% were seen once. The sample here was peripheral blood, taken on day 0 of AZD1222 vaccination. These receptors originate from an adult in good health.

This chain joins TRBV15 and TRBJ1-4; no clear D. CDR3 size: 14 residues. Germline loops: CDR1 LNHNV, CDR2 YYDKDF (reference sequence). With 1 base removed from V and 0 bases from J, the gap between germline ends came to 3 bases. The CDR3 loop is CATSRVTTNEKLFF. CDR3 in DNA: TGTGCCACCAGCAGAGTTACAACTAATGAAAAACTGTTTTTT.

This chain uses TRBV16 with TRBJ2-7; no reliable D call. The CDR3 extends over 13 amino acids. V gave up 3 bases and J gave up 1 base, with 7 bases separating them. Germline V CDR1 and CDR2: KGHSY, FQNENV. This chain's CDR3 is CASSQGRSYEQYF. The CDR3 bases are TGTGCCAGCAGCCAGGGCAGATCCTACGAGCAGTACTTC.

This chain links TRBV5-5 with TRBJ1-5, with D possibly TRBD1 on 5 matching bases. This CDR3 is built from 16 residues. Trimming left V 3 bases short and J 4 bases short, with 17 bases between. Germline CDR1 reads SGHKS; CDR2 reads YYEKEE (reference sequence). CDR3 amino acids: CASSSGGDVWNQPQHF. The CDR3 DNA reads TGTGCCAGCAGCTCTGGGGGGGACGTCTGGAATCAGCCCCAGCATTTT.

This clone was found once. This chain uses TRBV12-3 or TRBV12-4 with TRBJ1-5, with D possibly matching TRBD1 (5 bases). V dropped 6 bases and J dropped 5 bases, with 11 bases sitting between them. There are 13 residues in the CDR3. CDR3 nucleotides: TGTGCCAGCAGCAAGGGGATTGATCAGCCCCAGCATTTT. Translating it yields CASSKGIDQPQHF.

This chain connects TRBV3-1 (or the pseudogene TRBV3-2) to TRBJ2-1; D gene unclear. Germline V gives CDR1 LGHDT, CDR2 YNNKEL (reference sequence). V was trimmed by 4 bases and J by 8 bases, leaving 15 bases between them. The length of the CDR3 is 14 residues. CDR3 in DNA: TGTGCCAGCAGCCGAGCCGCTAGGTGGGATGAGCAGTTCTTC. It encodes CASSRAARWDEQFF.

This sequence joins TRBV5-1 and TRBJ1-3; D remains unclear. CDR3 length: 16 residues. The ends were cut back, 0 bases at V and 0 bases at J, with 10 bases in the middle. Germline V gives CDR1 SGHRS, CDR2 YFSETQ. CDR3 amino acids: CASSLGQTSSGNTIYF. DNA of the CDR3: TGCGCCAGCAGCTTGGGTCAGACCTCCTCTGGAAACACCATATATTTT.

CDR3 amino acids: CASSEQEPNEQFF. The CDR3, as DNA: TGTGCCAGCTCAGAACAGGAGCCAAATGAGCAGTTCTTC. This chain connects TRBV18 to TRBJ2-1, with D perhaps matching TRBD1 (5 bases). The CDR3 is made up of 13 amino acids. Trimming pared 5 bases from V and 7 bases from J, leaving 12 bases between. Looked up from germline, CDR1 is KGHSH and CDR2 is LQKENI.

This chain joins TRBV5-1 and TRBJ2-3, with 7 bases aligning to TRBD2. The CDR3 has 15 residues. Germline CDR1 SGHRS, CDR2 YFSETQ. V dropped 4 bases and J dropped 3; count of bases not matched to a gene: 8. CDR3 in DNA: TGCGCCAGCAGCATCCGGGGGGACCGGACAGATACGCAGTATTTT. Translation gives CASSIRGDRTDTQYF.

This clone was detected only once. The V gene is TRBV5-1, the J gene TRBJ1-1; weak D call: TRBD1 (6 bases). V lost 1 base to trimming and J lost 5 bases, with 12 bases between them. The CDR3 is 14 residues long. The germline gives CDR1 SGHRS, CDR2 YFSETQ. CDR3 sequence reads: CASSLRGLGTEAFF. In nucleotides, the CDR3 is TGCGCCAGCAGCTTGCGGGGGCTCGGGACTGAAGCTTTCTTT.

The DNA for the CDR3 is TGTGCCAGCAGCCACACGTGGGGCGTCCCCTCCTACAATGAGCAGTTCTTC. Its translation is CASSHTWGVPSYNEQFF. The chain has TRBV3-1 (or the pseudogene TRBV3-2) and TRBJ2-1; tentative D call: TRBD1 (5 bases). Deletions cut 3 bases from V and 0 bases from J, with 15 bases between. The CDR3 covers 17 residues. Germline V CDR1 and CDR2: LGHDT, YNNKEL (reference sequence).

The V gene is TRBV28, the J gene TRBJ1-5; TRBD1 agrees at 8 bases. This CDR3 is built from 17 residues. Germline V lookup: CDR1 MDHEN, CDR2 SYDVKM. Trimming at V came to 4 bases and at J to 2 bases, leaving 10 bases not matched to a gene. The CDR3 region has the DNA TGTGCCAGCAGTTCGGTGACAGGGGTTTTGGGCAATCAGCCCCAGCATTTT. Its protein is CASSSVTGVLGNQPQHF.

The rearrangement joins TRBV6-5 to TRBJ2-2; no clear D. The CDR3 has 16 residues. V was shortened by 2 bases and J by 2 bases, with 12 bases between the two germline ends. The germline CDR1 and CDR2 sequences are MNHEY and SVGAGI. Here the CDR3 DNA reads TGTGCCAGCAGTTACGTAGGGATGGGTAACACCGGGGAGCTGTTTTTT. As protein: CASSYVGMGNTGELFF.

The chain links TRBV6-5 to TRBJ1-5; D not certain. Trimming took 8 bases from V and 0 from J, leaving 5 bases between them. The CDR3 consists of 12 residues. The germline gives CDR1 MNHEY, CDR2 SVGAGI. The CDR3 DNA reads TGTGCCAGCGGGTATAGCAATCAGCCCCAGCATTTT. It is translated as CASGYSNQPQHF.

CDR3 in amino acids: CASSWGWNTGELFF. The CDR3 nucleotides are TGTGCCAGTAGTTGGGGTTGGAACACCGGGGAGCTGTTTTTT. The gene calls are TRBV19 and TRBJ2-2, with D uncertain. Germline V gene lookup returns CDR1 LNHDA and CDR2 SQIVND (reference sequence). V shed 5 bases and J shed 1 base, with 8 bases lying between them. The CDR3 has 14 amino acids.

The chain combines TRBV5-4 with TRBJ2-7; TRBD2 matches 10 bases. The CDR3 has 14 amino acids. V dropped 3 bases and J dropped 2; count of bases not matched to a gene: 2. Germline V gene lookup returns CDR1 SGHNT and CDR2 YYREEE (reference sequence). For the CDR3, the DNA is TGTGCCAGCAGCTCAGCGGGAGGGACCTACGAGCAGTACTTC. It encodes CASSSAGGTYEQYF.

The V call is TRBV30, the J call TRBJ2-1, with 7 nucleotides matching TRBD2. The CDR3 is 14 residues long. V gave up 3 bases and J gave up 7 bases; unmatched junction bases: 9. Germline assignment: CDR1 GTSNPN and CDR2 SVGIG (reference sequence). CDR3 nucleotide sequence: TGTGCCTGGAGAAGGGAAGCGGGAAGGAATGAGCAGTTCTTC. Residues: CAWRREAGRNEQFF.

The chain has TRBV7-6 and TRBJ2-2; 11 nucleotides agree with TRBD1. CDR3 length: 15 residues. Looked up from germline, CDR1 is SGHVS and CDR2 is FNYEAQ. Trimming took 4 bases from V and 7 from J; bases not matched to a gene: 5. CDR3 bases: TGTGCCAGCAGCTCCGGACAGGGGGCCATCGGGGAGCTGTTTTTT. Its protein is CASSSGQGAIGELFF.

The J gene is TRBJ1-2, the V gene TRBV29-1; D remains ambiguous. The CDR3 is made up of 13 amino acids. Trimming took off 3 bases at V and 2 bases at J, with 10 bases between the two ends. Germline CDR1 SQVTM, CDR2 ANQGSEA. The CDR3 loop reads CSVDLTTNYGYTF. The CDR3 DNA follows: TGCAGCGTTGATCTGACAACCAACTATGGCTACACCTTC.